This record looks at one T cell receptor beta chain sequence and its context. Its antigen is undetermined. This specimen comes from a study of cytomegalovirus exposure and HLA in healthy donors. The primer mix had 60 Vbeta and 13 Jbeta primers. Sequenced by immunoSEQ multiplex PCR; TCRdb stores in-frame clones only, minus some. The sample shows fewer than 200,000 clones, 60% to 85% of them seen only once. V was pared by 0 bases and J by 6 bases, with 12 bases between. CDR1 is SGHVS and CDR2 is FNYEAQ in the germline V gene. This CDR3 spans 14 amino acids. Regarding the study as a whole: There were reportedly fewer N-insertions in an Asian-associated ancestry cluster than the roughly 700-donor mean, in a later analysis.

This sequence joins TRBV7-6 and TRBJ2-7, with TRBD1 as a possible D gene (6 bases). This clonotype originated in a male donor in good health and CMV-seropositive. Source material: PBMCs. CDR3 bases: TGTGCCAGCAGCTTAGCAACAGGGAAGGCCGAGCAGTACTTC. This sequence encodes CASSLATGKAEQYF.